Shown below are 27 T cell receptor beta chains from a single sample sequenced in a study of blood T cell repertoires in COVID-19. Profiling relied on immunoSEQ multiplex PCR, and the TCRdb table lists in-frame clones only, not all of them. The sample contains some 150,000 clones, approximately 80% of which appear only once. Specimen: peripheral blood. The receptors stem from a woman in her sixties with COVID-19, enrolled during active disease.

The rearrangement uses TRBV5-1 and TRBJ2-4; maybe TRBD1 (6 bases). This CDR3 spans 14 amino acids. Trimming shortened V by 3 bases and J by 7 bases, and 14 bases separated the two germline ends. Germline V gene sequence: CDR1 SGHRS, CDR2 YFSETQ. The CDR3 nucleotides read TGCGCCAGCAGCTCACACAGGGTAGATAACATTCAGTACTTC. It encodes CASSSHRVDNIQYF.

This chain connects TRBV7-8 to TRBJ1-2, with D perhaps matching TRBD1 (6 bases). The CDR3 runs to 14 residues. Per the germline V gene, CDR1 is SGHVS and CDR2 is FQNEAQ. Between the trimmed V and J ends, which lost 1 base and 3 bases, there was a span of 9 bases. CDR3 nucleotides: TGTGCCAGCAGCTTAGGGACAGCGGACTATGGCTACACCTTC. Its protein product is CASSLGTADYGYTF.

The chain joins TRBV14 to TRBJ2-1; perhaps TRBD2 as D (7 bases). From germline, CDR1 is SGHDN and CDR2 FVKESK. The CDR3 covers 22 residues. Trimming removed 1 base at V and 4 bases at J, with 32 bases between. CDR3 sequence: CASSQALQGKGTAGVLYNEQFF. DNA for the CDR3: TGTGCCAGCAGCCAAGCCCTACAGGGAAAGGGAACGGCGGGAGTGTTGTACAATGAGCAGTTCTTC.

This clone was recorded once. CDR3 amino acids: CASSLGGGSTEAFF. CDR3 in DNA: TGTGCCAGCAGCTTAGGGGGAGGTTCGACTGAAGCTTTCTTT. This sequence joins TRBV7-3 and TRBJ1-1, with D perhaps TRBD1 (5 bases). Per the germline V gene, CDR1 is SGHTA and CDR2 is FQGTGA. V was pared by 2 bases and J by 5 bases, with 12 bases between. The CDR3 is made up of 14 amino acids.

V usage is TRBV19 and J usage is TRBJ1-1; D is perhaps TRBD1 (6 bases). There are 14 residues in the CDR3. Germline CDR1 is LNHDA and CDR2 is SQIVND (reference sequence). V was clipped by 3 bases and J by 5 bases, with 13 bases between them. The DNA of the CDR3 is TGTGCCAGTAGTATTGGGCAGGGGAGAACTGAAGCTTTCTTT. Its protein product is CASSIGQGRTEAFF.

This rearrangement joins TRBV5-1 to TRBJ2-2, with 8 bases lining up with TRBD1. CDR3 size: 14 residues. Germline trimming cut 7 bases from V and 5 bases from J; bases unmatched to any gene: 7. Germline lookup yields CDR1 SGHRS and CDR2 YFSETQ. The CDR3 spells CASEQGARTGELFF. Written as DNA, the CDR3 is TGCGCCAGCGAGCAGGGGGCGCGTACCGGGGAGCTGTTTTTT.

CDR3 amino acids: CATAPGQGHTDTQYF. In DNA, the CDR3 is TGTGCCACTGCACCGGGACAGGGGCATACAGATACGCAGTATTTT. V is TRBV9 and J is TRBJ2-3; 10 nucleotides agree with TRBD1. J gave up 3 bases and V 9 bases, and 10 bases lay outside the gene matches. CDR1 and CDR2 from the germline V gene are SGDLS and YYNGEE. CDR3 length: 15 amino acids.

The rearrangement links TRBV5-4 to TRBJ2-1; tentatively, D is TRBD2 (7 bases). V was shortened by 1 base and J by 8 bases, with 19 bases between the two germline ends. The length of the CDR3 is 16 residues. CDR1 SGHNT and CDR2 YYREEE come from the germline V gene (reference sequence). As DNA, the CDR3 is TGTGCCAGCAGCTTGAATTCGGGGGGCCACCTACATGAGCAGTTCTTC. Translation gives CASSLNSGGHLHEQFF.

The J gene is TRBJ1-5, the V gene TRBV6-6; D is undetermined. Germline lookup yields CDR1 MNHNY and CDR2 SVGAGI (reference sequence). With 6 bases removed from V and 2 bases from J, the gap between germline ends came to 8 bases. The CDR3 consists of 13 residues. The CDR3 nucleotides are TGTGCCAGCAGCACAGCCGGCAATCAGCCCCAGCATTTT. It translates to CASSTAGNQPQHF.

This rearrangement joins TRBV5-1 to TRBJ2-5; 7 bases map to TRBD2. With 4 bases clipped from V and 5 bases from J, the junction kept 11 bases outside the gene matches. The CDR3 sequence is 15 residues long. Germline V gives CDR1 SGHRS, CDR2 YFSETQ. CDR3 sequence: CASSPASGDVETQYF. The CDR3 DNA reads as TGCGCCAGCAGCCCTGCTAGCGGAGATGTGGAGACCCAGTACTTC.

The chain links TRBV10-3 to TRBJ1-5; D is unresolved. Trimming took 2 bases from V and 2 from J, leaving 10 bases between them. CDR1 is ENHRY, CDR2 SYGVKD, per germline. The CDR3 covers 15 residues. In DNA form, the CDR3 reads TGTGCCATCAGTGAGGACGGGTTGGGCAATCAGCCCCAGCATTTT. Translation: CAISEDGLGNQPQHF.

The chain joins TRBV12-3 or TRBV12-4 to TRBJ1-6; unclear D gene. Trimming removed 2 bases at V and 9 bases at J, with 8 bases between. The length of the CDR3 is 13 residues. The CDR3 reads CASSLKISSPLHF. In DNA form, the CDR3 reads TGTGCCAGCAGTTTAAAGATTAGTTCACCCCTCCACTTT.

The genes are TRBV6-1 and TRBJ1-2, with 11 bases matching TRBD1. There are 16 residues in the CDR3. V dropped 6 bases and J dropped 8; count of bases not matched to a gene: 14. Germline V gene data show CDR1 as MNHNS and CDR2 as SASEGT. The CDR3 coding sequence is TGTGCCAGCAGAGAACCTAAGGGACAGGGGGTGGAGGGCTACACCTTC. The encoded protein is CASREPKGQGVEGYTF.

CDR3 in DNA: TGTGCCAGCAGTCCCACCTCAGGGCCCCAGCATTTT. Amino acids: CASSPTSGPQHF. The rearrangement joins TRBV6-6 to TRBJ1-5; D gene unclear. The V gene's germline CDR1 is MNHNY and CDR2 SVGAGI (reference sequence). Between the trimmed V and J ends, which lost 5 bases and 9 bases, there was a span of 11 bases. The CDR3 has 12 residues.

V and J are TRBV2 and TRBJ2-3; maybe TRBD1 (5 bases). This CDR3 contains 13 residues. Trimming cost V 8 bases and J 0 bases, with 9 bases left between them. CDR1 and CDR2 (germline): SNHLY, FYNNEI. In nucleotides, the CDR3 is TGTGCCAGCCTCAGGGAAAGCACAGATACGCAGTATTTT. As protein: CASLRESTDTQYF.

The chain uses TRBV7-2 and TRBJ2-1; 10 bases are a match to TRBD1. The CDR3 runs to 16 residues. Germline lookup yields CDR1 SGHTA and CDR2 FQGNSA. The V gene end was trimmed by 5 bases and the J gene end by 6 bases; junction bases not matched to a gene: 10. The CDR3 is CASSARQGAGVNEQFF. CDR3 coding DNA: TGTGCCAGCAGCGCTCGACAGGGGGCCGGGGTCAATGAGCAGTTCTTC.

The V call is TRBV3-1 (or the pseudogene TRBV3-2), the J call TRBJ1-4; 9 nucleotides agree with TRBD1. The V and J ends lost 2 bases and 3 bases, in that order; junction bases with no gene match: 7. Germline CDR1 is LGHDT and CDR2 is YNNKEL (reference sequence). The CDR3 runs 17 residues. CDR3 in amino acids: CASSQHDRGMSNEKLFF. For the CDR3, the DNA is TGTGCCAGCAGCCAACACGACAGGGGGATGTCTAATGAAAAACTGTTTTTT.

The J gene is TRBJ1-2, the V gene TRBV28; D is perhaps TRBD1 (6 bases). Germline V gene data show CDR1 as MDHEN and CDR2 as SYDVKM. V was trimmed by 2 bases and J by 6 bases, leaving 13 bases between them. The CDR3 totals 14 residues. CDR3 sequence reads: CASSLLQGSNGYTF. The DNA for the CDR3 is TGTGCCAGCAGTTTACTACAGGGATCTAATGGCTACACCTTC.

The J gene is TRBJ2-7, the V gene TRBV12-3 or TRBV12-4, with D tentatively TRBD1 (6 bases). Trimming removed 8 bases at V and 2 bases at J, with 13 bases between. The CDR3 spans 13 residues. CDR3 coding DNA: TGTGCCAGCGGAGTAGGACAGACCTACGAGCAGTACTTC. Translation: CASGVGQTYEQYF.

This chain connects TRBV11-2 to TRBJ1-5; D not certain. The CDR3 has 13 amino acids. Germline V CDR1 and CDR2: SGHAT, FQNNGV. Trimming cost V 1 base and J 7 bases, with 8 bases left between them. CDR3 in DNA: TGTGCCAGCAGCTTAGGGGGAGACCAGCCCCAGCATTTT. Its translation is CASSLGGDQPQHF.

The chain uses TRBV18 and TRBJ1-5; 9 bases agree with TRBD1. Trimming at V came to 3 bases and at J to 2 bases, leaving 5 bases not matched to a gene. Germline V gives CDR1 KGHSH, CDR2 LQKENI. CDR3 length: 16 amino acids. The CDR3 DNA is TGTGCCAGCTCACCCAAGACAGGGGGTGGCAATCAGCCCCAGCATTTT. This sequence encodes CASSPKTGGGNQPQHF.

This clone was counted only a few times. The genes are TRBV5-1 and TRBJ2-4; 7 positions agree with TRBD1. In germline, CDR1 is SGHRS, CDR2 YFSETQ. The CDR3 spans 12 residues. The ends lost 4 bases at V and 9 bases at J; junction bases unmatched: 4. The CDR3 region is CASSRQGGIQYF. Written as DNA, the CDR3 is TGCGCCAGCAGCAGACAGGGTGGCATTCAGTACTTC.

The chain employs TRBV9 and TRBJ1-1; no firm D call. The CDR3 length is 15 residues. Looked up from germline, CDR1 is SGDLS and CDR2 is YYNGEE. The V and J ends lost 0 bases and 0 bases respectively, with 9 bases between them. The CDR3 here is CASSVGVGLNTEAFF. CDR3 bases: TGTGCCAGCAGCGTAGGGGTCGGGTTGAACACTGAAGCTTTCTTT.

This clone was counted a single time. The chain is built from TRBV19 and TRBJ2-5; maybe TRBD1 (6 bases). This CDR3 region has 13 residues. Germline V gives CDR1 LNHDA, CDR2 SQIVND (reference sequence). The germline V and J ends were trimmed by 5 bases and 2 bases, with 9 bases remaining between them. CDR3 sequence: CASSEGVQETQYF. The CDR3 coding sequence is TGTGCCAGTAGTGAGGGGGTTCAAGAGACCCAGTACTTC.

The chain joins TRBV6-5 to TRBJ2-1; 7 bases fit TRBD1. The CDR3 loop spans 16 amino acids. V was clipped by 4 bases and J by 6 bases; unmatched bases: 12. In germline, CDR1 is MNHEY, CDR2 SVGAGI. The DNA of the CDR3 is TGTGCCAGCAGTTCCCTCGGACAGGTTCGGGGCAATGAGCAGTTCTTC. Protein product: CASSSLGQVRGNEQFF.

The chain links TRBV24-1 to TRBJ2-3, with D tentatively TRBD2 (7 bases). The length of the CDR3 is 15 residues. Trimming cost V 5 bases and J 0 bases, with 11 bases left between them. Germline loops: CDR1 KGHDR, CDR2 SFDVKD. The CDR3 coding sequence is TGTGCCACCAGTGTAGGGGGGGCTAGCACAGATACGCAGTATTTT. As protein: CATSVGGASTDTQYF.

This clone has only a few counts. The chain employs TRBV7-9 and TRBJ2-7; 9 bases line up with TRBD1. The germline CDR1 and CDR2 sequences are SEHNR and FQNEAQ (reference sequence). Trimming removed 5 bases from V and 7 bases from J; junction bases left unmatched: 6. This CDR3 is 13 amino acids long. The CDR3 DNA sequence: TGTGCCAGCAGCCCCCGGACAGGGGCTGAGCAGTACGTC. Residues: CASSPRTGAEQYV.